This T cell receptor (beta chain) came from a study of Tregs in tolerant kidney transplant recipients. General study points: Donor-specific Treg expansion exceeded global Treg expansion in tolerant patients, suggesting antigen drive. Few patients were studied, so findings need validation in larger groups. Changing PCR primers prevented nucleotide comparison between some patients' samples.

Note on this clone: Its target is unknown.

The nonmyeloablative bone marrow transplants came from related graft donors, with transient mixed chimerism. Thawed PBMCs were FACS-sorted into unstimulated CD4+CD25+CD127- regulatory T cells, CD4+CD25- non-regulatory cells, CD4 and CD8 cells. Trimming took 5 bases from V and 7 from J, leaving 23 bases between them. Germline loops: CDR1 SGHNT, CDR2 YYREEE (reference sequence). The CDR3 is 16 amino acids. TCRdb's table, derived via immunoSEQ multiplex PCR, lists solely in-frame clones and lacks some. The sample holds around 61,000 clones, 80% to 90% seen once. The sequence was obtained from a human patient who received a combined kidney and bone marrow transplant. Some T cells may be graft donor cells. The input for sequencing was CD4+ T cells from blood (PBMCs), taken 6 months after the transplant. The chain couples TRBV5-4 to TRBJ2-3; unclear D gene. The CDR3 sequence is CASRPFGSLPLHTQYF. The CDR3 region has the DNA TGTGCCAGCAGGCCCTTCGGTAGTTTACCTCTACATACGCAGTATTTT.